This is a list of T cell receptor beta chains from one sample in a study of a mutant IDH1 vaccine in newly diagnosed glioma. Antigens for these TCRs are unknown. Some clones are missing from TCRdb's copy, which holds only in-frame ones; the method was immunoSEQ multiplex PCR. The sample holds tens of thousands of clones, roughly 80% seen once. The sample here was PBMCs, taken from a glioma patient whose treatment included an IDH1 peptide vaccine. These receptors all come from a man aged 45-65 years with glioma. Both conserved end residues are part of each CDR3. A D gene is named only where the DNA matches it firmly. Not every row has a clone size; where given, it reads once, few, many or a size class.

TRBJ1-4 TRBV7-9 NA NA CASSPPPGRGAHEKLFF TGTGCCAGCAGCCCACCCCCCGGCAGGGGCGCGCATGAAAAACTGTTTTTT
TRBJ2-1 TRBV5-1 NA NA CASSLGRGSGGNNEQFF TGCGCCAGCAGCTTAGGCAGGGGGAGCGGGGGAAACAATGAGCAGTTCTTC
TRBJ2-5 TRBV6-5 once NA CASEGGGETQYF TGTGCCTCTGAAGGAGGTGGGGAGACCCAGTACTTC
TRBJ2-1 TRBV9 NA NA CASSSGGVGGYNEQFF TGTGCCAGCAGCTCGGGTGGGGTTGGGGGGTACAATGAGCAGTTCTTC
TRBJ2-7 TRBV6-6 NA TRBD1 CASTLTGQVYEQYF TGTGCCAGCACCTTGACAGGGCAAGTCTACGAGCAGTACTTC
TRBJ2-5 TRBV27 NA TRBD1 CATRDRVGETQYF TGTGCCACCAGAGACAGGGTCGGGGAGACCCAGTACTTC
TRBJ2-2 TRBV6-1 NA NA CASSRVGTTGELFF TGTGCCAGCAGTAGGGTAGGGACCACCGGGGAGCTGTTTTTT
TRBJ1-1 TRBV28 few NA CASSLWGITEAFF TGTGCCAGCAGTTTATGGGGGATCACTGAAGCTTTCTTT
TRBJ1-1 TRBV25-1 NA NA CASSERDRAFF TGTGCCAGCAGTGAAAGGGACCGAGCTTTCTTT
TRBJ2-1 TRBV30 once NA CAWTAPPGVGNEQFF TGTGCCTGGACCGCACCCCCTGGGGTGGGAAATGAGCAGTTCTTC
TRBJ2-1 TRBV5-6 once NA CASSWQSGSEFF TGTGCCAGCAGCTGGCAGTCAGGGTCAGAGTTCTTC
TRBJ2-7 TRBV5-6 NA NA CASSLQGREYEQYF TGTGCCAGCAGCTTGCAGGGCAGAGAGTACGAGCAGTACTTC
TRBJ1-3 TRBV5-4 NA TRBD1 CASSSTTGLTGNTIYF TGTGCCAGCAGCTCAACGACAGGGCTGACTGGAAACACCATATATTTT
TRBJ1-1 TRBV4-3 NA NA CASSQERSVNTEAFF TGCGCCAGCAGCCAAGAGAGGTCTGTGAACACTGAAGCTTTCTTT
TRBJ2-2 TRBV20-1 NA NA CSARGAGELFF TGCAGTGCTAGGGGAGCCGGGGAGCTGTTTTTT
TRBJ2-5 TRBV9 NA TRBD2 CASSVGPGEGETQYF TGTGCCAGCAGCGTAGGGCCCGGGGAGGGGGAGACCCAGTACTTC
TRBJ2-3 TRBV4-1 NA NA CASSQASTITDTQYF TGCGCCAGCAGCCAAGCGAGTACAATCACAGATACGCAGTATTTT
TRBJ1-2 TRBV5-6 medium-sized TRBD1 CASSLAGGGGYTF TGTGCCAGCAGCTTGGCAGGGGGCGGAGGCTACACCTTC
TRBJ2-2 TRBV4-1 once NA CASSQDWQVGGELFF TGCGCCAGCAGCCAAGATTGGCAGGTCGGCGGGGAGCTGTTTTTT
TRBJ1-1 TRBV6-5 NA TRBD1 CASSYSRQGEAFF TGTGCCAGCAGTTACTCCCGACAGGGGGAGGCTTTCTTT
TRBJ1-2 TRBV7-6 NA NA CASSLAGGGGYTF TGTGCCAGCAGCTTAGCTGGAGGAGGGGGCTACACCTTC
TRBJ2-7 TRBV18 NA TRBD1 CASSPPGTGTLYEQYF TGTGCCAGCTCACCCCCCGGGACAGGGACCCTCTACGAGCAGTACTTC
TRBJ1-1 TRBV7-2 NA NA CASSFSGANSETFF TGTGCCAGCAGCTTTTCAGGGGCAAATTCAGAAACTTTCTTT
TRBJ1-2 TRBV6-5 few NA CASSYSFTVAEGGYTF TGTGCCAGCAGTTACTCATTTACCGTAGCGGAGGGAGGCTACACCTTC
TRBJ1-1 TRBV5-1 NA TRBD1 CASAVQGGADTEAFF TGCGCCAGCGCCGTACAGGGGGGAGCGGACACTGAAGCTTTCTTT
TRBJ2-7 TRBV18 NA TRBD1 CASSPTGQGYEQYF TGTGCCAGCTCACCAACAGGACAGGGCTACGAGCAGTACTTC
TRBJ1-2 TRBV15 NA NA CATSRDGGLSYHGYTF TGTGCCACCAGCAGAGATGGTGGGTTATCTTATCATGGCTACACCTTC
TRBJ1-1 TRBV4-1 once NA CASSLSPGTGTEAFF TGCGCCAGCAGCCTAAGCCCGGGGACGGGGACTGAAGCTTTCTTT
TRBJ1-2 TRBV14 NA TRBD1 CASSQEGGDRGLGGYTF TGTGCCAGCAGCCAAGAAGGGGGGGACAGGGGGCTTGGAGGCTACACCTTC
TRBJ2-6 TRBV7-2 NA TRBD1 CASSLDPGGSGANVLTF TGTGCCAGCAGCTTAGATCCAGGGGGCTCTGGGGCCAACGTCCTGACTTTC
TRBJ1-4 TRBV29-1 few NA CSVRGANEKLFF TGCAGCGTTCGGGGGGCTAATGAAAAACTGTTTTTT
TRBJ1-5 TRBV27 NA TRBD1 CASSSLTGGMNQPQHF TGTGCCAGCAGTTCGCTGACAGGGGGCATGAATCAGCCCCAGCATTTT
TRBJ1-5 TRBV25-1 NA NA CASSDGGAGHQPQHF TGTGCCAGCAGTGATGGCGGAGCCGGACATCAGCCCCAGCATTTT
TRBJ1-1 TRBV20-1 NA NA CSARRVSEAFF TGCAGTGCTAGAAGGGTGAGTGAAGCTTTCTTT
TRBJ1-4 TRBV2 once NA CASNRDIGEKLFF TGTGCCAGCAATCGGGACATAGGTGAAAAACTGTTTTTT
TRBJ1-2 TRBV14 NA NA CASSQGGWSYGYTF TGTGCCAGCAGCCAAGGGGGGTGGTCCTATGGCTACACCTTC
TRBJ2-7 TRBV6-1 NA NA CASSALLISQYF TGTGCCAGCAGTGCTCTCCTGATATCCCAGTACTTC
TRBJ1-1 TRBV10-3 NA TRBD1 CAISLGTGGGTEAFF TGTGCCATCAGTTTAGGGACAGGGGGCGGTACTGAAGCTTTCTTT
TRBJ1-2 TRBV20-1 NA NA CSAKTADGYTF TGCAGTGCTAAGACGGCAGATGGCTACACCTTC
TRBJ1-5 TRBV30 NA NA CAWSVTGSNQPQHF TGTGCCTGGAGTGTAACAGGGAGCAATCAGCCCCAGCATTTT
TRBJ1-5 TRBV6-5 NA TRBD1 CASSVDRDQPQHF TGTGCCAGCAGCGTGGACAGGGATCAGCCCCAGCATTTT
TRBJ2-3 TRBV19 NA NA CASSPLRGLLRTDTQYF TGTGCCAGTAGTCCCTTACGGGGGCTCCTCCGCACAGATACGCAGTATTTT
TRBJ2-1 TRBV19 NA NA CASSIFGLNDLYNEQFF TGTGCCAGTAGTATTTTCGGCCTTAACGATCTCTACAATGAGCAGTTCTTC
TRBJ2-5 TRBV5-4 NA NA CASSLTYQETQYF TGTGCCAGCAGCTTGACGTACCAAGAGACCCAGTACTTC
TRBJ1-1 TRBV7-9 NA TRBD1 CASSSTGGTFF TGTGCCAGCAGCTCTACAGGGGGAACTTTCTTT
TRBJ2-1 TRBV10-2 NA NA CASSESVGWDFNEQFF TGCGCCAGCAGTGAATCGGTGGGGTGGGACTTCAATGAGCAGTTCTTC
TRBJ2-3 TRBV7-9 NA TRBD1 CASTPGQEVDTQYF TGTGCCAGCACCCCGGGACAGGAGGTGGATACGCAGTATTTT
TRBJ1-2 TRBV7-2 NA TRBD1 CASSLRTGGIYGYTF TGTGCCAGCAGCTTAAGAACAGGGGGCATCTATGGCTACACCTTC
TRBJ2-7 TRBV6-6 once TRBD1 CASSGTAYYEQYF TGTGCCAGCAGTGGGACAGCCTACTACGAGCAGTACTTC
TRBJ2-6 TRBV9 NA NA CASSTIRSSGANVLTF TGTGCCAGCAGTACAATCCGCAGCTCTGGGGCCAACGTCCTGACTTTC
TRBJ1-4 TRBV5-4 few NA CASSGWGGLFF TGTGCCAGCAGCGGGTGGGGCGGACTGTTTTTT
TRBJ1-4 TRBV19 NA NA CASSIRGGTNEKLFF TGTGCCAGTAGTATCCGAGGAGGCACTAATGAAAAACTGTTTTTT
TRBJ2-1 TRBV7-2 NA NA CASTPSRGNEQFF TGTGCCAGTACCCCAAGTAGGGGCAATGAGCAGTTCTTC
TRBJ1-2 TRBV28 NA NA CASSPGGYGYTF TGTGCCAGCAGCCCGGGGGGCTATGGCTACACCTTC
TRBJ2-2 TRBV25-1 NA NA CASSESGRRNTGELFF TGTGCCAGCAGTGAATCTGGCAGGAGGAACACCGGGGAGCTGTTTTTT
TRBJ2-7 TRBV6-5 NA TRBD1 CASSTPRQGTYEQYF TGTGCCAGCAGTACCCCTCGACAGGGGACCTACGAGCAGTACTTC
TRBJ1-5 TRBV18 NA TRBD1 CASSPAKGADQPQHF TGTGCCAGCTCACCCGCGAAGGGGGCAGATCAGCCCCAGCATTTT